These 3 T cell receptor beta chains came from one sample sequenced in a study of T cell changes during pregnancy in multiple sclerosis. The data were produced by immunoSEQ multiplex PCR, yet TCRdb's version contains in-frame clones alone and is incomplete. The repertoire consists of under 75,000 clones, with 80% to 95% occurring once and the leading ten covering roughly 2.7%. The input for sequencing was peripheral blood, taken in the third trimester of pregnancy. All receptors derive from a female donor in good health, enrolled as a control in a pregnancy study.

The genes are TRBV14 and TRBJ2-7; 9 positions match TRBD1. The CDR3 extends over 15 amino acids. The V gene's germline CDR1 is SGHDN and CDR2 FVKESK. The trim removed 4 bases at V and 3 bases at J, leaving 7 bases unmatched. CDR3 nucleotides: TGTGCCAGCAGCCCGCCGGGACAGGGTAACTACGAGCAGTACTTC. Its protein product is CASSPPGQGNYEQYF.

V and J are TRBV6-1 and TRBJ1-1; maybe TRBD1 (5 bases). Germline V CDR1 and CDR2: MNHNS, SASEGT. The CDR3 consists of 13 residues. Trimming pared 7 bases from V and 0 bases from J, leaving 9 bases between. In DNA, the CDR3 is TGTGCCAGCAAGGGGTCGGTGAACACTGAAGCTTTCTTT. Amino acid sequence: CASKGSVNTEAFF.

This rearrangement joins TRBV10-3 to TRBJ2-5; 8 bases map to TRBD1. The CDR3 sequence is 13 residues long. J lost 4 bases, V lost 8 bases, and 6 bases had no gene match. CDR1 is ENHRY and CDR2 is SYGVKD in the germline V gene. In nucleotides, the CDR3 is TGTGCCATCCAGGACAGGGCTGGAGAGACCCAGTACTTC. Encoded protein: CAIQDRAGETQYF.